This T cell receptor (beta chain) was retrieved from a study of T-cell memory formation after mild COVID-19. Broader study findings: Those CD4+ clones that contracted were mainly in CM and EM (CD8+ ones in EMRA). Nothing showed for sure that second-wave clones peaking on day 37 were SARS-CoV-2 specific.

Each CDR3 protein gets one entry after TCRdb re-called the 5' RACE reads with MiXCR. Among approximately 170,000 distinct CDR3 sequences listed, over 10% were seen once. Remarks on this clonotype: Its antigen is not identified.

The V gene end was trimmed by 2 bases and the J gene end by 5 bases; junction bases not matched to a gene: 5. The CDR3 sequence is 14 residues long. Sequencing used PBMCs or a T cell subset sorted from them (not recorded which). The V gene is TRBV12-3 or TRBV12-4, the J gene TRBJ1-1; 7 nucleotides match TRBD1. This sequence originates from a man younger than 30 who had mild COVID-19 (a few samples of this study predate the infection). Cell type and time point are not known. The CDR3 DNA sequence: TGTGCCAGCAGTTTAATGGCAGGGGGAACTGAAGCTTTCTTT. It specifies CASSLMAGGTEAFF.